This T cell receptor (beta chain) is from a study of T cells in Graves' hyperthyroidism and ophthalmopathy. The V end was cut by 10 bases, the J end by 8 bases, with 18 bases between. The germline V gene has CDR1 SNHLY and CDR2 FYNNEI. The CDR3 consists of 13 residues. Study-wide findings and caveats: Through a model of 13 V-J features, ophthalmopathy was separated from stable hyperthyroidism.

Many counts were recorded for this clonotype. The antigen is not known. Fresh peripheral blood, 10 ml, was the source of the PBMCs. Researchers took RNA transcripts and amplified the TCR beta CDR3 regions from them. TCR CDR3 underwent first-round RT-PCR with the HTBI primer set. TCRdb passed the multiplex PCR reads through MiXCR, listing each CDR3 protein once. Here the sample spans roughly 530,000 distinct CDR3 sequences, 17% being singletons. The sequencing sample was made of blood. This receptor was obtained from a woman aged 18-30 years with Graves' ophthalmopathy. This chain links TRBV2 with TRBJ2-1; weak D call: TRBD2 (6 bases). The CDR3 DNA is TGTGCCAACAATCGGAGGGAACGGGATGAGCAGTTCTTC. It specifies CANNRRERDEQFF.